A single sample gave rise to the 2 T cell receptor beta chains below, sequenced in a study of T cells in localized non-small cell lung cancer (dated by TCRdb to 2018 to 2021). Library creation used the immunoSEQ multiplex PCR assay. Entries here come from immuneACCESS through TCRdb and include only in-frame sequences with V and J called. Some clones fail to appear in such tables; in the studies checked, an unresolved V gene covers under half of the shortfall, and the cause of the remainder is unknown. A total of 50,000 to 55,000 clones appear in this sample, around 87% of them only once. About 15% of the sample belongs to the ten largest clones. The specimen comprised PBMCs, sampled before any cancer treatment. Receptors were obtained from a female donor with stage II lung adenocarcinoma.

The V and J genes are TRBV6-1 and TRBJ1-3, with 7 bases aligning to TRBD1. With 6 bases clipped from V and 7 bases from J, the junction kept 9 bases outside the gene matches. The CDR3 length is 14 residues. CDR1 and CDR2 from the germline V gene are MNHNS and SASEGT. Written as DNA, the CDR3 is TGTGCCAGCAGCGAGACAGGGTCTTTCAACACCATATATTTT. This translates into CASSETGSFNTIYF.

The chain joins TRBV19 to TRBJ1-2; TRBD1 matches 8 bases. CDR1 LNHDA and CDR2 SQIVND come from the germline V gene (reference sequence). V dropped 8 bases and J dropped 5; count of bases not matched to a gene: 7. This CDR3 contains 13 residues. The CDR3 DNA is TGTGCCAGTTCGATGACAGGGGAATATGGCTACACCTTC. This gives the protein CASSMTGEYGYTF.